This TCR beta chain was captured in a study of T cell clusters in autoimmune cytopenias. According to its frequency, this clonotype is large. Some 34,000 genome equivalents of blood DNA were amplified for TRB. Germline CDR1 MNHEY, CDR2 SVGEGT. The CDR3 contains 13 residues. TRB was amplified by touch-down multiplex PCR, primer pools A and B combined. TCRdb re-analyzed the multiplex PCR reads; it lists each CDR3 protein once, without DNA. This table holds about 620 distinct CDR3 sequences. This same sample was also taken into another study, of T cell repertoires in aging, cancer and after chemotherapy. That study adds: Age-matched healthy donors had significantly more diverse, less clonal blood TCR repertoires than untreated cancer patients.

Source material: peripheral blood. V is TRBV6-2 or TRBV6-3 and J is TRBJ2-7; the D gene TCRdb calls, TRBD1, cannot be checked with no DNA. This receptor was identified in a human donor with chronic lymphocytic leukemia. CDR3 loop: CASSYSFRVEQYF.